The 22 T cell receptor beta chains reported below all come from one sample, sequenced in a study of tumor-infiltrating lymphocytes in primary liver carcinoma. Total RNA amounting to around 530 ng was the source from which TCR beta cDNA was made with a constant-region primer. Three nested multiplex PCR rounds, a slightly modified ARM-PCR, produced the libraries for TCR beta. The first two PCR rounds used TRBV1-TRBV30 forward primers with a C-beta reverse primer, around 10 cycles each. MiXCR, run by TCRdb on the multiplex PCR reads, gives a single entry per CDR3 protein. The sample has 300,000 to 400,000 distinct CDR3 sequences, approximately 64% seen once. Germline DNA was extracted alongside blood RNA, which was obtained from unsorted whole blood. Sequences were obtained from peripheral blood. These receptors were taken from a man in his forties with primary liver carcinoma and hepatitis B virus infection.

This clonotype is labeled large. V and J are TRBV11-2 and TRBJ1-1; D gene unclear. The length of the CDR3 is 14 residues. V lost 3 bases and J 5 bases, leaving 13 bases between the germline ends. CDR1 SGHAT and CDR2 FQNNGV come from the germline V gene. The CDR3 sequence is CASSLLAHQTEAFF. The CDR3 DNA follows: TGTGCCAGCAGCTTGTTGGCTCACCAGACTGAAGCTTTCTTT.

This clonotype was recorded a few times. The genes are TRBV16 and TRBJ1-2; 9 positions agree with TRBD1. In germline, CDR1 is KGHSY, CDR2 FQNENV. J gave up 6 bases and V 4 bases, and 3 bases lay outside the gene matches. This CDR3 region has 13 residues. CDR3 sequence (DNA): TGTGCCAGCAGCCCGGGACAGGGTAATGGCTACACCTTC. It encodes CASSPGQGNGYTF.

This clonotype was found many times. This chain uses TRBV6-5 with TRBJ2-3, with 7 bases lining up with TRBD2. V dropped 2 bases and J dropped 3; count of bases not matched to a gene: 2. The CDR3 covers 14 residues. CDR1 is MNHEY and CDR2 is SVGAGI in the germline V gene. CDR3 sequence reads: CASSYGGGTDTQYF. In DNA, the CDR3 is TGTGCCAGCAGTTACGGGGGGGGAACAGATACGCAGTATTTT.

V and J are TRBV7-9 and TRBJ2-2; 7 bases agree with TRBD1. J lost 5 bases, V lost 3 bases, and 15 bases had no gene match. CDR1 and CDR2 (germline): SEHNR, FQNEAQ (reference sequence). This CDR3 is 18 amino acids long. The CDR3 bases are TGTGCCAGCAGCTTGTTGAGGGGGCGCCCCTCGGGAACCGGGGAGCTGTTTTTT. It encodes CASSLLRGRPSGTGELFF.

This sequence joins TRBV20-1 and TRBJ2-3, with unresolved D. Germline assignment: CDR1 DFQATT and CDR2 SNEGSKA (reference sequence). V gave up 4 bases and J gave up 10 bases, with 15 bases separating them. The CDR3 loop spans 12 amino acids. For the CDR3, the DNA is TGCAGTGCTAAAGAAAGCGTTCAGGCGCAGTATTTT. It codes for CSAKESVQAQYF.

Points on this clonotype: A read error may produce the germline difference seen at one junction end. V is TRBV11-2 and J is TRBJ1-4; D call uncertain. The CDR3 contains 12 residues. CDR1 is SGHAT, CDR2 FQNNGV, per germline. The CDR3 region is CASVAGNDKLFF. As DNA, the CDR3 is TGTGCCAGCGTGGCTGGGAATGATAAACTGTTTTTT.

Concerning this clonotype: A read error is possible here, since a much larger clone lies one base away. This chain joins TRBV10-3 and TRBJ2-1; possibly TRBD2 for D (5 bases). The CDR3 extends over 11 amino acids. Germline V gives CDR1 ENHRY, CDR2 SYGVKD. The CDR3 spells CVIRGSDEQFF. CDR3 nucleotides: TGTGTCATCCGGGGATCGGATGAGCAGTTCTTC.

Ten or more counts support this clonotype. V usage is TRBV6-6 and J usage is TRBJ2-1, with D hard to call. The CDR3 runs to 15 residues. With 7 bases removed from V and 3 bases from J, the gap between germline ends came to 16 bases. CDR1 is MNHNY, CDR2 SVGAGI, per germline (reference sequence). The CDR3 DNA reads TGTGCCAGCACCAGCCCCGGCTACAACTACAATGAGCAGTTCTTC. As protein: CASTSPGYNYNEQFF.

In the case of this clonotype: A read error is possible here, since a much larger clone lies one base away. This sequence joins TRBV10-3 and TRBJ2-5, with 7 bases identical to TRBD2. Germline V gene data show CDR1 as ENHRY and CDR2 as SYGVKD. The CDR3 is made up of 16 amino acids. J was trimmed by 4 bases and V by 5 bases; bases with no gene match: 13. In DNA, the CDR3 is TGTGCCATCAGTAAATCTAGCGGAGCAACCTCAGAGACCCAGTACTTC. Encoded protein: CAISKSSGATSETQYF.

About this clonotype: A read error may account for a junction end that differs from germline. CDR3 amino acids: CNIEDRIRNF. In nucleotides, the CDR3 is TGCAACATCGAGGACCGGATTCGTAACTTC. The chain employs TRBV29-1 and TRBJ2-1, with D unresolved. CDR1 is SQVTM, CDR2 ANQGSEA, per germline. The CDR3 covers 10 residues.

Many counts were recorded for this clonotype. The V call is TRBV12-3 or TRBV12-4, the J call TRBJ2-2; D perhaps matches TRBD2 (5 bases). The CDR3 extends over 12 amino acids. Trimming cost V 6 bases and J 7 bases, with 9 bases left between them. The CDR3 DNA is TGTGCCAGCAGGGGCGGAGGCGGGGAGCTGTTTTTT. This gives the protein CASRGGGGELFF.

Of note for this clonotype: One end of the junction is discordant with germline, which a read error may explain. V usage is TRBV11-2 and J usage is TRBJ2-7, with TRBD2 as a possible D gene (5 bases). The V gene's germline CDR1 is SGHAT and CDR2 FQNNGV. This CDR3 spans 16 amino acids. DNA of the CDR3: TGTGTCAGCAGCTTAGATTGGAGTAGCGCCTCCTACGAGCTGTACTTC. Protein: CVSSLDWSSASYELYF.

In the case of this clonotype: At one end the junction does not follow the germline gene, possibly because of a read error. The chain carries TRBV11-2 and TRBJ2-1, with 8 positions matching TRBD2. The CDR3 covers 15 residues. From germline, CDR1 is SGHAT and CDR2 FQNNGV. CDR3 nucleotide sequence: TGTGTCAGCAGCCAAGTGGGACTAGAGTCCAATGAGCAGTTCTTC. Translating it yields CVSSQVGLESNEQFF.

J is TRBJ1-2 and V is TRBV5-1; D call uncertain. Per germline, CDR1 SGHRS and CDR2 YFSETQ. The CDR3 loop spans 13 amino acids. The germline V and J ends were trimmed by 6 bases and 9 bases, with 18 bases remaining between them. The CDR3 DNA is TGCGCCAGCAACTTCGACACCTCTCAGAGCTACACCTTC. Amino acids: CASNFDTSQSYTF. The entire variable domain, with the rest obtained from reference TRBV5-1 and TRBJ1-2, is as follows: KAGVTQTPRYLIKTRGQQVTLSCSPISGHRSVSWYQQTPGQGLQFLFEYFSETQRNKGNFPGRFSGRQFSNSRSEMNVSTLELGDSALYLCASNFDTSQSYTFGSGTRLTVV.

There are many counts of this clonotype. V is TRBV11-2 and J is TRBJ2-7; D is perhaps TRBD2 (5 bases). Looked up from germline, CDR1 is SGHAT and CDR2 is FQNNGV. Trimming took 5 bases from V and 2 from J, leaving 16 bases between them. The CDR3 length is 15 residues. In nucleotides, the CDR3 is TGTGCCAGCAGCCCCGGGTCGAGCGGCACCTACGAGCAGTACTTC. Amino acids: CASSPGSSGTYEQYF.

This clonotype occurred many times. The chain combines TRBV6-1 with TRBJ2-1; either TRBD1 or TRBD2 may supply D (5 bases each). Trimming removed 6 bases at V and 4 bases at J, with 13 bases between. The CDR3 totals 14 residues. Germline V CDR1 and CDR2: MNHNS, SASEGT. The CDR3 protein is CASSLSGTYNEQFF. For the CDR3, the DNA is TGTGCCAGCAGCCTTTCGGGGACGTACAATGAGCAGTTCTTC.

The chain carries TRBV28 and TRBJ2-3; 10 bases agree with TRBD2. Trimming cost V 6 bases and J 4 bases; bases outside gene matches: 7. Germline assignment: CDR1 MDHEN and CDR2 SYDVKM. The CDR3 sequence is 15 residues long. CDR3 bases: TGTGCCAGCAGGCCCCTAGGACTAGCGGCAGATACGCAGTATTTT. The encoded protein is CASRPLGLAADTQYF.

Comment on this clonotype: With a much larger clone just one base away, this may be a read error. This chain connects TRBV29-1 to TRBJ1-1; no reliable D call. CDR3 length equals 12 residues. Germline V CDR1 and CDR2: SQVTM, ANQGSEA. This CDR3 reads CSVDLADYEAIF. In nucleotides, the CDR3 is TGCAGCGTTGATTTGGCAGACTATGAAGCTATCTTT.

With regard to this clonotype: With a much larger clone just one base away, this may be a read error. This chain links TRBV12-3 or TRBV12-4 with TRBJ2-3; the match to TRBD2 covers 10 bases. The CDR3 loop spans 14 amino acids. CDR3 residues: CASSLFLAGDAQYF. The CDR3 nucleotides are TGTGCCAGCAGTTTATTCCTAGCGGGAGATGCGCAGTATTTT.

To note about this clonotype: One end of the junction fails to match germline, which may point to a read error. This chain joins TRBV11-2 and TRBJ2-3; D unclear. CDR1 is SGHAT, CDR2 FQNNGV, per germline. CDR3 length equals 15 residues. DNA for the CDR3: TGTGCCAGCAGCCCCAGTGGCATTAACACAGATACGCAGAATTTT. Its protein product is CASSPSGINTDTQNF.

Comment on this clonotype: A clone one base away is much larger, so this may be a read error. The rearrangement uses TRBV4-3 and TRBJ2-1; 12 bases are shared with TRBD2. This CDR3 region has 18 residues. Germline CDR1 and CDR2: LGHNA and YSLEER. The CDR3 DNA reads as TGCGCCAGCAGCCAAGTTCGGACTAGCGGGAATTGGGAGGGCGAGCAGCTCTTC. Its translation: CASSQVRTSGNWEGEQLF.

This clonotype occurred a few times. The chain employs TRBV4-2 and TRBJ2-1, with unresolved D. V lost 3 bases, J lost 4 bases, and 22 bases lay in between. In germline, CDR1 is LGHNA, CDR2 YNFKEQ. CDR3 length: 18 amino acids. The CDR3 DNA reads TGTGCCAGCAGCCAGATGGGGTCTATGGACGGACCTTACAATGAGCAGTTCTTC. Translating gives CASSQMGSMDGPYNEQFF.